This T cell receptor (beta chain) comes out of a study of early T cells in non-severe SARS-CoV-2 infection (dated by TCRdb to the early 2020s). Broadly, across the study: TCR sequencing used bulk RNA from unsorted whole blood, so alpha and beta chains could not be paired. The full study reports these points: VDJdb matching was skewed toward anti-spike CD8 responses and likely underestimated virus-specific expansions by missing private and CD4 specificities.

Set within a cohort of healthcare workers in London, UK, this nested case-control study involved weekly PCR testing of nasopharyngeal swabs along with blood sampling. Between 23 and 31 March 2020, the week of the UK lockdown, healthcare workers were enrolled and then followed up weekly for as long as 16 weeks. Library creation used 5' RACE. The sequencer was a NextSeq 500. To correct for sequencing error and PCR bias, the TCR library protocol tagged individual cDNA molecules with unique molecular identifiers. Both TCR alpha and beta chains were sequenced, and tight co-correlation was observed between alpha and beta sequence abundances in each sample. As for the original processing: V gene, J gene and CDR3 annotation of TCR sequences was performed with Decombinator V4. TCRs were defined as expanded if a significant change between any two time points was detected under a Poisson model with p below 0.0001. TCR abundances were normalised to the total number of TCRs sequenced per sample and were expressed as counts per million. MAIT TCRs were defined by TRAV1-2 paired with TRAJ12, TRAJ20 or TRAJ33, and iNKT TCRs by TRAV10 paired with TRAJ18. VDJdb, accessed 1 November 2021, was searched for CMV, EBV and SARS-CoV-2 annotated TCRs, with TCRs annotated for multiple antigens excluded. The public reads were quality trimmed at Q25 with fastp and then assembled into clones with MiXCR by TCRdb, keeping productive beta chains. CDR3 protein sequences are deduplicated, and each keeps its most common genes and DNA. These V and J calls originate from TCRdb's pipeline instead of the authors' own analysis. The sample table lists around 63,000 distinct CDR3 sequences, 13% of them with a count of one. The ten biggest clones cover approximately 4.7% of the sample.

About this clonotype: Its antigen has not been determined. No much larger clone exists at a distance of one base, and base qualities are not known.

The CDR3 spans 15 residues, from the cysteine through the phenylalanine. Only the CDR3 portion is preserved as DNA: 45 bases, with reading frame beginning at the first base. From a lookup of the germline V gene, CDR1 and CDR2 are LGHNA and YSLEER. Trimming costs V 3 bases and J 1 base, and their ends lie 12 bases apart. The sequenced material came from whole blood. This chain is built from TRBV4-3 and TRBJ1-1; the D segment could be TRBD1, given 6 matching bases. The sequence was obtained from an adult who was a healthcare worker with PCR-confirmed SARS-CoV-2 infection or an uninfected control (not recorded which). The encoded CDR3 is CASSQYLQGNTEAFF. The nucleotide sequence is TGCGCCAGCAGCCAGTACTTACAGGGGAACACTGAAGCTTTCTTT.